This T cell receptor beta chain stems from a study of blood T cell repertoires in COVID-19. Looking at the study overall: Acute and convalescent COVID-19 samples came from the United States, Italy and Spain. The analysed material was cDNA or gDNA that came from T cells, B-cell-depleted T cells, or PBMCs.

J was trimmed by 9 bases and V by 4 bases; bases with no gene match: 7. Germline lookup yields CDR1 LNHNV and CDR2 YYDKDF (reference sequence). This CDR3 region has 13 residues. The authors' processing: Quantification of nucleated cells was approximated via reference gene primer amplification. The method was immunoSEQ multiplex PCR; TCRdb's version includes in-frame clones alone and lacks a portion of them. V, J and clone size are taken as reported in that table, and D and trimming were inferred from the DNA itself. The table lists 250,000 to 350,000 clones, approximately 88% of them singletons, with about 7% in the top ten.

The sequence was collected from a woman aged 25 to 39 who had recovered from COVID-19. The sample taken for sequencing was peripheral blood. The chain employs TRBV15 and TRBJ2-3; 7 bases map to TRBD2. The chain's CDR3 is CATSNPGTTTQYF. Written as DNA, the CDR3 is TGTGCCACCAGCAATCCCGGGACTACGACGCAGTATTTT.